Described below is a single T cell receptor (beta chain) sequence and its context. Antigen specificity is unknown. The sample belongs to a study of shared clonotypes between healthy human individuals. The wider study: Those who served as donors were a couple of women and a few men between the ages of 18 and 49. Used for every donor were three CD4 naive, three CD4 memory, two CD8 naive and one CD8 memory plate. Study results and limitations: The low donor count limited represented genetic and exposure-history diversity.

Original analysis: ImmunoSEQ output lacked quality scores and full-length reads, limiting matched filtering. Data came from immunoSEQ multiplex PCR; TCRdb stores just in-frame clones and leaves some out. V, J and clone size are those of that table, while D and trimming were read from the DNA. Of some 2,000,000 clones in the sample, 90% to 96% were seen once. V shed 4 bases, J shed 3 bases, and the junction held 14 bases outside the gene matches. CDR1 is LGHNA, CDR2 YNFKEQ, per germline. The CDR3 has 17 amino acids. The chain combines TRBV4-2 with TRBJ2-7, with 8 bases fitting TRBD2. The receptor comes from a man between 18 and 29 years old in good health. The sequenced sample consisted of naive CD4+ T cells sorted from blood. Indicated subset: CD45RA+ positively selected. CDR3 in amino acids: CASSPRLAGGGDYEQYF. In DNA, the CDR3 is TGTGCCAGCAGCCCCCGGCTAGCGGGTGGGGGTGACTACGAGCAGTACTTC.